This TCR beta chain was identified in a study of a mutant IDH1 vaccine in newly diagnosed glioma. Study details: Previous treatment comprised radiotherapy, temozolomide, or both, mostly both.

Sequencing was performed with immunoSEQ multiplex PCR; in TCRdb, only in-frame clones are kept and a portion is missing. The top ten clones hold around 6.7% of a sample with roughly 50,000 clones, 70% to 85% of them seen once. A remark on this clone: The antigen is undetermined.

Specified time point: week 35, safety follow-up. The vaccine gave 300 ug of a 20-mer mutant IDH1 peptide subcutaneously per dose. Germline loops: CDR1 MRHNA, CDR2 SNTAGT. This CDR3 region has 14 residues. The V gene end was trimmed by 9 bases and the J gene end by 3 bases; junction bases not matched to a gene: 7. Source: PBMCs, taken from a glioma patient whose treatment included an IDH1 peptide vaccine. The receptor's source is a man aged 35 to 55 with glioma. The rearrangement links TRBV6-4 to TRBJ2-7; 11 bases map to TRBD2. This chain's CDR3 is CASPTGTSGYEQYF. CDR3 in DNA: TGTGCCAGTCCAACCGGGACTAGCGGCTACGAGCAGTACTTC.